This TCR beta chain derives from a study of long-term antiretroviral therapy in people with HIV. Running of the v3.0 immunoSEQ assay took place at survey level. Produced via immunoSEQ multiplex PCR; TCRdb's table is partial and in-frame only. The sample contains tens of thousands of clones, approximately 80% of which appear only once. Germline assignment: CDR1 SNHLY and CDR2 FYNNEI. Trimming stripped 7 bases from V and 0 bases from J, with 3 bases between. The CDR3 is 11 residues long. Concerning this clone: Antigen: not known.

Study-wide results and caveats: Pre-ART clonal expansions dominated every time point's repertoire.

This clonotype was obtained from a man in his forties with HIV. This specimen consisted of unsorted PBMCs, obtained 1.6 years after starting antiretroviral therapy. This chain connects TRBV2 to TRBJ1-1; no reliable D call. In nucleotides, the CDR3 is TGTGCCAGCACGGTGAACACTGAAGCTTTCTTT. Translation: CASTVNTEAFF.